Shown below are 5 T cell receptor beta chains from a single sample sequenced in a study of shared clonotypes between healthy human individuals (dated by TCRdb to 2020 to 2021). The library was generated by the immunoSEQ multiplex PCR assay. Entries here come from immuneACCESS through TCRdb and include only in-frame sequences with V and J called. Some clones fail to appear in such tables; in the studies checked, an unresolved V gene covers under half of the shortfall, and the cause of the remainder is unknown. This sample has hundreds of thousands of clones in its table, and roughly 72% of those were observed once. Together, the top ten hold roughly 2% of the sample. Material: memory CD4+ T cells sorted from blood. The cell subset or site label corresponds to: CD45RA-negative fraction. The origin of the receptors is a woman aged 25 to 45 in good health.

The rearrangement links TRBV28 to TRBJ1-2; tentatively, D is TRBD1 (5 bases). V lost 5 bases, J lost 8 bases, and 18 bases lay in between. CDR3 length: 14 residues. Germline V gene sequence: CDR1 MDHEN, CDR2 SYDVKM. The DNA of the CDR3 is TGTGCCAGCAGTCTTCCGGCGGGGCCAGGGGGCTACACCTTC. It encodes CASSLPAGPGGYTF.

The chain is built from TRBV6-1 and TRBJ1-3; D is undetermined. From germline, CDR1 is MNHNS and CDR2 SASEGT. This CDR3 is built from 15 residues. V lost 6 bases and J 0 bases, leaving 12 bases between the germline ends. Here the CDR3 reads CASSETRSSGNTIYF. In DNA form, the CDR3 reads TGTGCCAGCAGCGAGACACGAAGCTCTGGAAACACCATATATTTT.

The genes are TRBV28 and TRBJ1-5; D gene ambiguous. This CDR3 region has 13 residues. CDR1 MDHEN and CDR2 SYDVKM come from the germline V gene. The V and J ends lost 6 bases and 7 bases respectively, with 13 bases between them. The CDR3 is CASSQPRVQPQHF. As DNA, the CDR3 is TGTGCCAGCAGCCAACCTAGGGTCCAGCCCCAGCATTTT.

V usage is TRBV28 and J usage is TRBJ2-3; 10 nucleotides line up with TRBD2. The germline gives CDR1 MDHEN, CDR2 SYDVKM. The CDR3 sequence is 16 residues long. Trimming removed 7 bases from V and 2 bases from J; junction bases left unmatched: 9. The CDR3 sequence is CASTLAGVRSTDTQYF. The CDR3 DNA reads TGTGCCAGCACCCTAGCGGGAGTACGTTCCACAGATACGCAGTATTTT.

The chain recombines TRBV5-1 with TRBJ2-7, with TRBD2 matching 8 bases. This CDR3 is built from 16 residues. Per the germline V gene, CDR1 is SGHRS and CDR2 is YFSETQ. V gave up 5 bases and J gave up 5 bases; unmatched junction bases: 15. For the CDR3, the DNA is TGCGCCAGCAGTCCTGCGACGTCTAGCGGGTACGACGAGCAGTACTTC. Its protein product is CASSPATSSGYDEQYF. The full variable domain, in which reference TRBV5-1 and TRBJ2-7 provide the parts outside the CDR3, is KAGVTQTPRYLIKTRGQQVTLSCSPISGHRSVSWYQQTPGQGLQFLFEYFSETQRNKGNFPGRFSGRQFSNSRSEMNVSTLELGDSALYLCASSPATSSGYDEQYFGPGTRLTVT.